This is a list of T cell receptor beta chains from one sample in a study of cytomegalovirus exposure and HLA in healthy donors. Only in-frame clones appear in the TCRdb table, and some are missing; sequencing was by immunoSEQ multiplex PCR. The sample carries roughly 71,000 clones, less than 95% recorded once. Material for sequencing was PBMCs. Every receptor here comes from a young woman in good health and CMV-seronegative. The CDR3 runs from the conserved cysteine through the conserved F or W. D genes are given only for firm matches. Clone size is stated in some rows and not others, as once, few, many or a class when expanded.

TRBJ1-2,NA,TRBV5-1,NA,TGCGCCAGCAGCCCCCGGTCAAACTATGGCTACACCTTC,CASSPRSNYGYTF
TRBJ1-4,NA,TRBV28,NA,TGTGCCAGCAGTCCCCAGGGGAGGGAAGAAAAACTGTTTTTT,CASSPQGREEKLFF
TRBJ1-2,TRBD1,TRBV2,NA,TGTGCCAGCACGTTCACAGGGGTTAACTATGGCTACACCTTC,CASTFTGVNYGYTF
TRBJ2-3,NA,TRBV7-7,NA,TGTGCTAGCAGCTTACAGGTTGGGGGGGCAGGCGCAGATACGCAGTATTTT,CASSLQVGGAGADTQYF
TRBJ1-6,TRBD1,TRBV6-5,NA,TGTGCCAGTCAGGGGGAGGCCTATAATTCACCCCTCCACTTT,CASQGEAYNSPLHF
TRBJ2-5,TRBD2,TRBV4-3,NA,TGCGCCAGCAGCCCAAGATTAGGACTAGCGGGGGGGCTGACCCAGTACTTC,CASSPRLGLAGGLTQYF
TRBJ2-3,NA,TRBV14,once,TGTGCCAGCAGCCAAATCGGGGGTGGGACAGATACGCAGTATTTT,CASSQIGGGTDTQYF
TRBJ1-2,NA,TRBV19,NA,TGTGCCAGTAACCTAAGACTTGGCAATGGCTACACCTTC,CASNLRLGNGYTF
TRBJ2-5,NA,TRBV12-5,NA,TGTGCTAGTGGTTTGGAGGGGGGGCATCAAGAGACCCAGTACTTC,CASGLEGGHQETQYF
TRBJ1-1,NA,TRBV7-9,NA,TGTGCCAGCAGCTTAGGACAGAACACTGAAGCTTTCTTT,CASSLGQNTEAFF
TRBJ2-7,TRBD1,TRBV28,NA,TGTGCCAGCAGGTGGACAGGGGCTTACGAGCAGTACTTC,CASRWTGAYEQYF
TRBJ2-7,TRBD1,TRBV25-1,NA,TGTGCCAGCAGTGACCCCTCCGGGACAGTCTACGAGCAGTACTTC,CASSDPSGTVYEQYF
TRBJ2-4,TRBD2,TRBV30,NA,TGTGCCTGGGCGGGCGGGGGGAACATTCAGTACTTC,CAWAGGGNIQYF
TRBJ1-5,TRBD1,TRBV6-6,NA,TGTGCCAGCAGAATACGGACAGGTAGCAATCAGCCCCAGCATTTT,CASRIRTGSNQPQHF
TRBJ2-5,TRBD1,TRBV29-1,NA,TGCAGCGTCTATTCGACAGGGGGTTATGAAGAGACCCAGTACTTC,CSVYSTGGYEETQYF
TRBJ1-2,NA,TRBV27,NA,TGTGCCAGCAGTTTAACGGGGGTTCGATTAGGCTACACCTTC,CASSLTGVRLGYTF
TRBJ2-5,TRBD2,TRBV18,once,TGTGCCAGCTCACCACCGGGACTAGCTATAGAGACCCAGTACTTC,CASSPPGLAIETQYF
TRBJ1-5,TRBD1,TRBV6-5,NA,TGTGCCAGCAGCGACAGGGCTTGGAACAATCAGCCCCAGCATTTT,CASSDRAWNNQPQHF
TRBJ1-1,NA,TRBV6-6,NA,TGTGCCAGCAGCCGACAGTTCACTGAAGCTTTCTTT,CASSRQFTEAFF
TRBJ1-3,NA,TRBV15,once,TGTGCCACCAGCAGAGACCGAGGGAACAGGGTGTTAAACACCATATATTTT,CATSRDRGNRVLNTIYF
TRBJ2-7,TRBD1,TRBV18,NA,TGTGCCAGCTCACCTGGGACAGGTGACAAGCAGTACTTC,CASSPGTGDKQYF
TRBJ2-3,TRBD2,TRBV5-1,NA,TGCGCCAGCAGCTTGGTTGGCGGGGGGGCCACAGATACGCAGTATTTT,CASSLVGGGATDTQYF
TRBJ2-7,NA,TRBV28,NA,TGTGCCAGCAGAGGACAGACCTACGAGCAGTACTTC,CASRGQTYEQYF
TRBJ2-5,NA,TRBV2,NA,TGTGCCAGCAGTGTGAACAGACAAGAGACCCAGTACTTC,CASSVNRQETQYF
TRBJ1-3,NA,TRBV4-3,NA,TGCGCCAGCAGCCACCAGGGCCTAATTACTGGAAACACCATATATTTT,CASSHQGLITGNTIYF
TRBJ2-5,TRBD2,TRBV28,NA,TGTGCCAGCAGTTTTCTGGGACTAGCGGGTAACCAAGAGACCCAGTACTTC,CASSFLGLAGNQETQYF
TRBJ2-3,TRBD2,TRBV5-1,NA,TGCGCCAGCAGCTTGGCCTCTAGCGGGGGGCCATCGGATACGCAGTATTTT,CASSLASSGGPSDTQYF
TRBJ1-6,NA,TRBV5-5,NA,TGTGCCAGCAGCTCATACCCCACAGGCCTCTCCTATAATTCACCCCTCCACTTT,CASSSYPTGLSYNSPLHF
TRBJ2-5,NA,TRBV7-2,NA,TGTGCCAGCAGCCACGATCGGGAGGAGACCCAGTACTTC,CASSHDREETQYF
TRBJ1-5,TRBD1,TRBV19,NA,TGTGCCAGTAGTATAGTCGGACAGGGAAAACAGCCCCAGCATTTT,CASSIVGQGKQPQHF
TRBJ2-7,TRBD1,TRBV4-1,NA,TGCGCCAGCAGCCGGCAAGACAGGGGCTCTTACGAGCAGTACTTC,CASSRQDRGSYEQYF
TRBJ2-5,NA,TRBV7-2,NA,TGTGCCAGCAGCCTATACGGGGAGACCCAGTACTTC,CASSLYGETQYF
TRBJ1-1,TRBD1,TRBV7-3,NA,TGTGCCAGCAGCTTTTTACAGGGGGTAAACACTGAAGCTTTCTTT,CASSFLQGVNTEAFF
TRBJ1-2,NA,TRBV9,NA,TGTGCCAGCAGCCCCCAGGGTAACTATGGCTACACCTTC,CASSPQGNYGYTF
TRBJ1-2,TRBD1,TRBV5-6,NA,TGTGCCAGCAGGACAGGGGTGGCCGGCTATGGCTACACCTTC,CASRTGVAGYGYTF
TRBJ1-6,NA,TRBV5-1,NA,TGCGCCAGCAGCTTGAGTGGCGGGGAAGCGGCACCCCTCCACTTT,CASSLSGGEAAPLHF
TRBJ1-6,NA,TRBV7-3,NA,TGTGCCAGCAGCCCGGGACAATATAATTCACCCCTCCACTTT,CASSPGQYNSPLHF
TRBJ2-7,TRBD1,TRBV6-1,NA,TGTGCCACCCGACAGGGGGAAGTGAACGAGCAGTACTTC,CATRQGEVNEQYF
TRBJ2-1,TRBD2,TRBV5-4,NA,TGTGCCAGCAGCTCGGGTGCGGGGGTCCTATACAATGAGCAGTTCTTC,CASSSGAGVLYNEQFF
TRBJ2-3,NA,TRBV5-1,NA,TGCGCCAGCAGCCTGCAGGGGCTTAACACAGATACGCAGTATTTT,CASSLQGLNTDTQYF
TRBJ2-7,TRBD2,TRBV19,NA,TGTGCCAGTAGTTTGGGACTAGCGGGAGAGCAGTACTTC,CASSLGLAGEQYF
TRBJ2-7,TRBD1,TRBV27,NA,TGTGCCAGCAGTTTATTCACGCGACAGGGGGCGATGGGAGAGCAGTACTTC,CASSLFTRQGAMGEQYF
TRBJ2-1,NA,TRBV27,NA,TGTGCCAGCAGTTTTTTCTCGCTACAGGGCGATGAGCAGTTCTTC,CASSFFSLQGDEQFF
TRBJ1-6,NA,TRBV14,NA,TGTGCCAGCAGCCTCAGACAACCCTATAATTCACCCCTCCACTTT,CASSLRQPYNSPLHF
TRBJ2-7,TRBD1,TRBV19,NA,TGTGCCAGTAGCGGACAGGGGGTGTCGGGCGAGCAGTACTTC,CASSGQGVSGEQYF
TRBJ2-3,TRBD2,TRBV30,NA,TGTGCCTGGGCGGGGGGCGCCCTCCCTAGCACAGATACGCAGTATTTT,CAWAGGALPSTDTQYF